The T cell receptor (beta chain) under discussion was sequenced for a study of T cell responses to AZD1222 COVID-19 vaccine. The germline V gene has CDR1 LNHDA and CDR2 SQIVND (reference sequence). The CDR3 runs to 14 residues. Trimming removed 4 bases from V and 10 bases from J; junction bases left unmatched: 3. Using immunoSEQ multiplex PCR, the repertoire was profiled, and TCRdb retains in-frame clones only, with some absent. This table has nearly 90,000 clones, 88% appearing once. The genes are TRBV19 and TRBJ1-6; TRBD1 matches 11 bases. The source of this sequence is an adult in good health. This sample comprised peripheral blood, obtained on day 0 of AZD1222 vaccination. The CDR3 bases are TGTGCCAGTAGTACCGGGACAGGGGGATCACCCCTCCACTTT. Amino acid sequence: CASSTGTGGSPLHF.